This entry features one T cell receptor beta chain sequence. Antigen: not known. The data derive from a study of CXCR3-negative and CXCR3-positive naive CD8 T cells. Overall study context: Libraries each contributed about 1.5 +/- 0.3 million TRB reads, for about 135 million in total. Study-level points and caveats: Expression of CXCR3 was partially reduced after cryopreservation, and fresh PBMCs were used in most assays. Naive subsets were similarly diverse, while memory CD8+ repertoires were much less diverse.

Germline CDR1 LGHNA, CDR2 YNFKEQ. The CDR3 totals 17 residues. Naive CD8+ T cells carried a CD45RO-CCR7+CD27+CD95- phenotype. Via 5' RACE with UMI labels, TRB cDNA libraries were prepared. Reprocessing the 5' RACE reads, TCRdb reports a single entry for every CDR3 protein and omits DNA. This sample's table reports fewer than 95,000 distinct CDR3 sequences. The V gene is TRBV4-2, the J gene TRBJ2-7; the D gene TCRdb calls, TRBD2, cannot be checked with no DNA. Sequenced input: naive CXCR3- CD8+ T cells from blood. Subset meaning: CD45RO-CCR7+CD27+CD95- naive CD8+ T cells lacking CXCR3 (TNR3-). This receptor was taken from a human donor in good health. Some clones in this sample may be carry-over from other donors' samples. CDR3 region: CASSQFSLAGGSYEQYF.